This T cell receptor beta chain was retrieved from a study of T cells after yellow fever vaccination. About the study: It was SMART-Seq v4 Ultra Low Input that prepared the fractions with low cell numbers.

General study results and limits: Detected again after the booster were most primary-vaccination clones, at about 96% CD4 and nearly 90% CD8. A minor fraction of clonotypes spanned both CD4 and CD8 compartments.

The CDR3 contains 15 residues. Germline loops: CDR1 SGHTA, CDR2 FQGNSA. V lost 5 bases, J lost 6 bases, and 17 bases lay in between. By 5'RACE template switching, TCR cDNA was produced, with a universal primer site and UMIs added in the process. TCRdb redid the calling of the 5' RACE reads with MiXCR, one entry per CDR3 protein. Among approximately 240,000 distinct CDR3 sequences, over 3% were seen once, and the ten largest hold around 19%. This clonotype has a count of ten or more. Its antigen is not identified. The source was PBMCs, collected 15 days after the yellow fever booster vaccination. The gene calls are TRBV7-2 and TRBJ1-5; tentatively, D is TRBD1 (5 bases). The sequence was collected from a man aged 18 to 35 who received the YFV17D yellow fever vaccine. This CDR3 is CASSQGSGLGQPQHF. CDR3 DNA: TGTGCCAGCAGCCAAGGATCAGGGTTGGGTCAGCCCCAGCATTTT. The full variable domain, its missing parts supplied by reference TRBV7-2 and TRBJ1-5, is GAGVSQSPSNKVTEKGKDVELRCDPISGHTALYWYRQSLGQGLEFLIYFQGNSAPDKSGLPSDRFSAERTGGSVSTLTIQRTQQEDSAVYLCASSQGSGLGQPQHFGDGTRLSIL.